This is a list of T cell receptor beta chains from one sample in a study of blood T cell repertoires in COVID-19. The assay was immunoSEQ multiplex PCR, and TCRdb's table has in-frame clones only and misses some. The sample holds fewer than 150,000 clones, approximately 89% seen once. Source material: peripheral blood. These receptors all stem from a human donor in a cohort sampled during active COVID-19. The CDR3 runs from the conserved cysteine through the conserved F or W. D genes are given only for firm matches. Clone sizes are given selectively: once, few, many, or a class where the clone is expanded.

clone_size d_call j_call v_call cdr3_aa cdr3_nt
NA NA TRBJ2-5 TRBV11-2 CASSQGVLETQYF TGTGCCAGCAGCCAAGGAGTTCTGGAGACCCAGTACTTC
NA NA TRBJ1-6 TRBV6-5 CASTGGRSPLHF TGTGCCAGCACCGGGGGGCGTTCACCCCTCCACTTT
NA NA TRBJ1-2 TRBV15 CATSRHTGSGGYTF TGTGCCACCAGCAGGCACACAGGGTCCGGGGGCTACACCTTC
few TRBD1 TRBJ2-3 TRBV7-2 CASSLDRGTDTQYF TGTGCCAGCAGCTTGGACAGGGGCACAGATACGCAGTATTTT
NA NA TRBJ2-5 TRBV5-1 CASSKEGGETQYF TGCGCCAGCAGTAAAGAGGGCGGAGAGACCCAGTACTTC
once TRBD1 TRBJ1-1 TRBV7-9 CASSPIGQGAAEAFF TGTGCCAGCAGCCCGATCGGACAGGGGGCCGCTGAAGCTTTCTTT
NA TRBD2 TRBJ2-1 TRBV6-5 CASSYSTSGRVNEQFF TGTGCCAGCAGTTACTCCACTAGCGGGAGGGTCAATGAGCAGTTCTTC
NA NA TRBJ2-3 TRBV6-1 CASSEGGTAPDTQYF TGTGCCAGCAGTGAGGGAGGAACGGCCCCAGATACGCAGTATTTT
NA NA TRBJ2-2 TRBV4-3 CASSHSGRGAGELFF TGCGCCAGCAGCCACAGCGGACGAGGCGCCGGGGAGCTGTTTTTT
NA TRBD1 TRBJ2-7 TRBV4-1 CASSHAGTGVHEQYF TGCGCCAGCAGCCACGCCGGGACAGGGGTCCACGAGCAGTACTTC
NA NA TRBJ2-5 TRBV6-2/TRBV6-3 CASSSGGLGEGTQYF TGTGCCAGCAGTTCCGGCGGTCTGGGAGAAGGGACCCAGTACTTC
few NA TRBJ1-6 TRBV3-1/TRBV3-2 CASSQVFGFDNSPLHF TGTGCCAGCAGCCAAGTTTTCGGGTTCGATAATTCACCCCTCCACTTT
NA NA TRBJ2-3 TRBV6-6 CASSYRRGPRTDTQYF TGTGCCAGCAGTTACAGGAGGGGGCCCCGCACAGATACGCAGTATTTT
NA NA TRBJ1-5 TRBV7-2 CASSLDRGDGYQPQHF TGTGCCAGCAGCTTAGATCGGGGGGACGGCTATCAGCCCCAGCATTTT
NA NA TRBJ1-1 TRBV5-6 CASSLFTQGRAEAFF TGTGCCAGCAGCTTGTTTACGCAAGGGAGGGCTGAAGCTTTCTTT
NA TRBD2 TRBJ2-2 TRBV19 CASSAPGLAGGIGVSGELFF TGTGCCAGTAGTGCGCCGGGACTAGCGGGAGGGATCGGGGTATCCGGGGAGCTGTTTTTT
NA NA TRBJ2-5 TRBV10-2 CATQGQRVMGTQYF TGCGCCACTCAGGGCCAGCGGGTGATGGGGACCCAGTACTTC
NA TRBD2 TRBJ2-1 TRBV5-8 CASSLWGLLAGAYNEQFF TGTGCCAGCAGCTTGTGGGGGCTACTAGCGGGAGCTTACAATGAGCAGTTCTTC
NA NA TRBJ2-3 TRBV19 CASSASLTYTDTQYF TGTGCCAGTAGTGCTTCCCTGACATATACAGATACGCAGTATTTT
NA NA TRBJ1-3 TRBV7-8 CASSRDRLSSGNTIYF TGTGCCAGCAGCCGAGATCGTTTGAGCTCTGGAAACACCATATATTTT
NA NA TRBJ1-2 TRBV4-3 CASSQDWAINYGYTF TGCGCCAGCAGCCAAGATTGGGCCATTAACTATGGCTACACCTTC
NA NA TRBJ1-1 TRBV6-5 CASSYGDNGNTEAFF TGTGCCAGCAGTTACGGGGACAATGGGAACACTGAAGCTTTCTTT
NA NA TRBJ1-3 TRBV7-2 CASSPSSGNTIYF TGTGCCAGCAGCCCGTCCTCTGGAAACACCATATATTTT
NA NA TRBJ1-3 TRBV7-2 CASKLSGTSSGNTIYF TGTGCCAGCAAATTAAGTGGCACCTCCTCTGGAAACACCATATATTTT
few TRBD1 TRBJ1-4 TRBV10-1 CASSERQGLEKLFF TGCGCCAGCAGTGAGAGACAGGGTCTTGAAAAACTGTTTTTT
NA TRBD1 TRBJ1-1 TRBV5-4 CASSRDRAVGDTEAFF TGTGCCAGCAGCAGAGACAGGGCCGTTGGGGACACTGAAGCTTTCTTT
NA NA TRBJ2-5 TRBV6-1 CASSEAVTRETQYF TGTGCCAGCAGTGAAGCCGTTACCAGAGAGACCCAGTACTTC
few TRBD1 TRBJ1-2 TRBV29-1 CSVGQGADYTF TGCAGCGTTGGACAGGGGGCAGACTACACCTTC
NA NA TRBJ2-2 TRBV4-3 CASSQVGDFGELFF TGCGCCAGCAGCCAAGTTGGAGATTTCGGGGAGCTGTTTTTT
many TRBD2 TRBJ2-2 TRBV4-2 CASSQDGISGATGELFF TGTGCCAGCAGCCAAGATGGTATTAGCGGGGCCACCGGGGAGCTGTTTTTT
few TRBD2 TRBJ2-3 TRBV12-5 CASGFIAGTSGDTQYF TGTGCTAGTGGTTTTATAGCGGGAACCTCAGGGGATACGCAGTATTTT
NA TRBD1 TRBJ1-3 TRBV28 CASSLFVGTADLSGNTIYF TGTGCCAGCAGTTTATTCGTAGGGACAGCAGACCTCTCTGGAAACACCATATATTTT
NA NA TRBJ1-1 TRBV5-1 CASSLRWEGPNTEAFF TGCGCCAGCAGCTTGAGATGGGAGGGTCCTAACACTGAAGCTTTCTTT
NA NA TRBJ1-3 TRBV19 CASSTGVGLNSGNTIYF TGTGCCAGTAGTACAGGGGTCGGCCTTAACTCTGGAAACACCATATATTTT
NA NA TRBJ1-5 TRBV18 CASSLSSRGGNQPQHF TGTGCCAGCTCTTTAAGTTCCAGGGGAGGCAATCAGCCCCAGCATTTT
NA TRBD1 TRBJ1-1 TRBV29-1 CSVQGALGTEAFF TGCAGCGTTCAGGGGGCGCTGGGCACTGAAGCTTTCTTT
NA TRBD1 TRBJ1-5 TRBV6-2/TRBV6-3 CASSYARRGQGTISNQPQHF TGTGCCAGCAGTTATGCCCGACGGGGACAGGGGACCATTAGCAATCAGCCCCAGCATTTT
NA NA TRBJ1-2 TRBV7-2 CASSLGVQIYGYTF TGTGCCAGCAGCTTAGGAGTACAGATCTATGGCTACACCTTC
NA NA TRBJ1-5 TRBV19 CASSTVRISNQPQHF TGTGCCAGTAGTACGGTTCGAATAAGCAATCAGCCCCAGCATTTT
NA TRBD1 TRBJ1-4 TRBV18 CASSRQGADEKLFF TGTGCCAGCTCCCGACAGGGGGCAGATGAAAAACTGTTTTTT
NA NA TRBJ2-1 TRBV5-4 CASSTDPSSYNEQFF TGTGCCAGCAGCACAGACCCGAGCTCCTACAATGAGCAGTTCTTC
NA TRBD1 TRBJ1-5 TRBV5-5 CASSFAGQENQPQHF TGTGCCAGCAGCTTTGCGGGACAGGAGAATCAGCCCCAGCATTTT
NA TRBD2 TRBJ2-5 TRBV7-3 CASSAGGGGQETQYF TGTGCCAGCAGCGCGGGGGGAGGGGGCCAAGAGACCCAGTACTTC
NA NA TRBJ1-2 TRBV10-2 CASSEYQGAYGYTF TGCGCCAGCAGTGAGTACCAGGGCGCCTATGGCTACACCTTC
once TRBD1 TRBJ1-5 TRBV27 CASSFFRDRLANQPQHF TGTGCCAGCAGTTTTTTCCGGGACAGGCTAGCGAATCAGCCCCAGCATTTT
NA NA TRBJ1-1 TRBV5-1 CASGQGLADTEAFF TGCGCCAGCGGACAAGGGTTAGCCGACACTGAAGCTTTCTTT
NA TRBD2 TRBJ2-2 TRBV7-2 CASSSRTSGGSRTGELFF TGTGCCAGCAGCTCCCGGACTAGCGGGGGGTCGCGCACCGGGGAGCTGTTTTTT
NA TRBD1 TRBJ1-4 TRBV2 CASSKGQGNFF TGTGCCAGCAGCAAGGGACAGGGAAATTTTTTT
NA NA TRBJ2-1 TRBV11-3 CASSLVRNEQFF TGTGCCAGCAGCCTTGTCCGCAATGAGCAGTTCTTC
once NA TRBJ1-2 TRBV2 CASSESGVGYTF TGTGCCAGCAGTGAAAGCGGGGTTGGCTACACCTTC
many NA TRBJ2-2 TRBV7-2 CASSLAPATWTGELFF TGTGCCAGCAGCCTCGCCCCAGCGACCTGGACCGGGGAGCTGTTTTTT
NA TRBD1 TRBJ2-1 TRBV9 CASSTGGFNSYNEQFF TGTGCCAGCAGCACAGGGGGGTTTAACTCCTACAATGAGCAGTTCTTC
NA TRBD1 TRBJ1-2 TRBV12-3/TRBV12-4 CASKDRARYGYTF TGTGCCAGCAAAGACAGGGCGCGCTATGGCTACACCTTC
NA NA TRBJ1-1 TRBV19 CASSAGREDEAFF TGTGCCAGTAGCGCAGGGAGGGAAGATGAAGCTTTCTTT
once TRBD1 TRBJ1-1 TRBV11-2 CASSLQGAVNTEAFF TGTGCCAGCAGCTTACAGGGGGCAGTGAACACTGAAGCTTTCTTT
NA TRBD2 TRBJ2-5 TRBV6-6 CASSRTSGRGGETQYF TGTGCCAGCAGCCGGACTAGCGGGAGAGGGGGAGAGACCCAGTACTTC
NA NA TRBJ2-4 TRBV3-1/TRBV3-2 CASSPLKTLGGQGFQYF TGTGCCAGCAGCCCCCTTAAGACTCTGGGCGGCCAGGGGTTTCAGTACTTC
NA TRBD1 TRBJ1-6 TRBV7-9 CASSKQGALSNSPLHF TGTGCCAGCAGCAAACAGGGGGCGCTGAGTAATTCACCCCTCCACTTT
once TRBD1 TRBJ1-4 TRBV7-2 CASSPDRGRDEKLFF TGTGCCAGCAGCCCGGACAGGGGGCGGGATGAAAAACTGTTTTTT
NA TRBD1 TRBJ1-2 TRBV5-4 CASSLPGGGYGYTF TGTGCCAGCAGCTTACCAGGGGGCGGCTATGGCTACACCTTC